This T cell receptor (beta chain) was profiled in a study of CD8 T cells in ankylosing spondylitis. Findings and caveats of the study: A subset of motif variants has previously been described in the synovial fluid and blood of reactive arthritis. Typical of ankylosing spondylitis blood, it appeared, was a TCR beta motif of under 10 highly homologous variants.

The germline V gene has CDR1 MDHEN and CDR2 SYDVKM. Trimming cost V 5 bases and J 4 bases, with 14 bases left between them. This CDR3 spans 15 amino acids. As concerns this clonotype: Its antigen is as yet unknown.

Library preparation for TCR beta used quantitative 5'-RACE with molecular barcodes. Each CDR3 protein is one row after TCRdb ran MiXCR on the 5' RACE reads. This sample has 100,000 to 150,000 distinct CDR3 sequences; more than 15% occur once, and the top ten carry 30% to 35%. This rearrangement joins TRBV28 to TRBJ2-2; perhaps TRBD1 as D (5 bases). Sequencing used blood, either unsorted or a sorted T cell fraction (not recorded which). This TCR derives from a male donor with ankylosing spondylitis. The CDR3 loop is CASSPGYGSTGELFF. CDR3 bases: TGTGCCAGCAGTCCAGGGTACGGTAGCACCGGGGAGCTGTTTTTT.